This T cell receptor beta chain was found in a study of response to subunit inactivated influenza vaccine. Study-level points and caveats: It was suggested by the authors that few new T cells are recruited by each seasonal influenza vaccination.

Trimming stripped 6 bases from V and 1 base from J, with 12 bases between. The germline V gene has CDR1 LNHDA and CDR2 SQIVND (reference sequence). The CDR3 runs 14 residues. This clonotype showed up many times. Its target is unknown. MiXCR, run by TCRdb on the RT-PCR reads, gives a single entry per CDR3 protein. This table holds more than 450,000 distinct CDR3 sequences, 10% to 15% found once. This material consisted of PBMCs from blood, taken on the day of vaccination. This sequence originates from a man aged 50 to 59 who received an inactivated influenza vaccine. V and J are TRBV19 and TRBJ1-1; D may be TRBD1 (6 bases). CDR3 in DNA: TGTGCCAGTAGGGACAGAGGGGAGAACACTGAAGCTTTCTTT. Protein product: CASRDRGENTEAFF.